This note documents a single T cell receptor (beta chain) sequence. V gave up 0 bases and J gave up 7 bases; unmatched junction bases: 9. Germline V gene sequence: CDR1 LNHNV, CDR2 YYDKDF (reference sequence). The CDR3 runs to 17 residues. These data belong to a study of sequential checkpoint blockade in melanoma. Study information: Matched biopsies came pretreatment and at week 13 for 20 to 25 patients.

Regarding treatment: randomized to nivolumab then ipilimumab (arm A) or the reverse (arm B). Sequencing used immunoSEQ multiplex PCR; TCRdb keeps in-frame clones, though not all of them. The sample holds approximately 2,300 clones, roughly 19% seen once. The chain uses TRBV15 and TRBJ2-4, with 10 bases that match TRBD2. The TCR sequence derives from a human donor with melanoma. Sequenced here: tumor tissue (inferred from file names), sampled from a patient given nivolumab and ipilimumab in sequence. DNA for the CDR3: TGTGCCACCAGCAGAGATAGGGAAGCGGGAGGGGATAACATTCAGTACTTC. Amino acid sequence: CATSRDREAGGDNIQYF.